The clone carrying this T cell receptor beta chain was observed a handful of times. The antigen is unknown. This entry belongs to a study of human T cells and chemical hapten exposure. General study results and limits: Significantly more large CDR3 similarity clusters arose among expanded TCRs than among controls.

CDR1 is DFQATT and CDR2 is SNEGSKA in the germline V gene (reference sequence). V shed 5 bases and J 4 bases; nucleotides not matched to a gene: 5. This CDR3 region has 13 residues. One entry per CDR3 protein, called by TCRdb with MiXCR from the RACE reads. The table has about 52,000 distinct CDR3 sequences, 9.9% seen once; the top ten hold roughly 15%. Time point meaning: patch test 3, about 24 weeks after DPC sensitization. Treatment here: therapeutic diphenylcyclopropenone sensitization with weekly scalp DPC. This TCR was sampled from a woman aged 40 to 55 with alopecia areata. Some clones in this sample may be carry-over from other donors' samples. This chain links TRBV20-1 with TRBJ2-7, with 10 positions matching TRBD1. The material sequenced was whole blood, taken in connection with sensitization to the hapten diphenylcyclopropenone (DPC). Here the CDR3 DNA reads TGCAGTGCTGGACAGGGGGAGGCATACGAGCAGTACTTC. The encoded protein is CSAGQGEAYEQYF.